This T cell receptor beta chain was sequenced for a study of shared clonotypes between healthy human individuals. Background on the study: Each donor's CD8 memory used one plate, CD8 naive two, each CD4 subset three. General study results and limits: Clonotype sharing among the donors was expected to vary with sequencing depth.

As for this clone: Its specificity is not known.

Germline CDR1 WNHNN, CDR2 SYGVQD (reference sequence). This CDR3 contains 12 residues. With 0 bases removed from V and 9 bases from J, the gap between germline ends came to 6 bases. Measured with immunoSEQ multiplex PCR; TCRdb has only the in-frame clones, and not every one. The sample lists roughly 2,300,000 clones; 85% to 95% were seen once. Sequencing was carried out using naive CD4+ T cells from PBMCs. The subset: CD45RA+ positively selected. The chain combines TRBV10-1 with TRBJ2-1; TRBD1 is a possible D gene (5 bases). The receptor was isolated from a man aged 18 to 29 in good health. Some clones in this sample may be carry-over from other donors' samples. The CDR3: CASSESQGEQFF. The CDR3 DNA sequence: TGCGCCAGCAGTGAGTCTCAGGGTGAGCAGTTCTTC.